This T cell receptor (beta chain) was identified during a study of blood T cell repertoires in COVID-19. In the study's own analysis: Estimated nucleated cell counts came from reference gene primer amplification. Sequenced by immunoSEQ multiplex PCR; TCRdb stores in-frame clones only, minus some. V, J and clone size derive from that table, while D and trimming were established from the DNA sequence. The sample shows around 60,000 clones, roughly 83% of them seen only once. It was during active infection that Seattle patients were enrolled and then longitudinally followed. This clone was recorded once. The germline gives CDR1 SGHRS, CDR2 YFSETQ. V was clipped by 2 bases and J by 4 bases, with 11 bases between them. This CDR3 spans 14 amino acids.

Sequencing was done on a sample of peripheral blood. The genes are TRBV5-1 and TRBJ2-3, with D tentatively TRBD2 (6 bases). This clonotype originated in a man in his sixties with COVID-19, enrolled during active disease. Here the CDR3 DNA reads TGCGCCAGCAGCTTAGATGGGGGGTCAGATACGCAGTATTTT. Encoded protein: CASSLDGGSDTQYF.